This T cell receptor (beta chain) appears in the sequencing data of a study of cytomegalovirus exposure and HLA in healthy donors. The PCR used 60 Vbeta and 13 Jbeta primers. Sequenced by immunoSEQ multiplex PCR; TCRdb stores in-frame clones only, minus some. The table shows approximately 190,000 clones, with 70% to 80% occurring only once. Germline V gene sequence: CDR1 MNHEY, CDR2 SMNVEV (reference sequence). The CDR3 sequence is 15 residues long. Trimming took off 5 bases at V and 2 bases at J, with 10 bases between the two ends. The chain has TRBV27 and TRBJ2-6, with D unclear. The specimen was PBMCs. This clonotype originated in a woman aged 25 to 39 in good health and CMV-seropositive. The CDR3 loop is CASSTYSAGANVLTF. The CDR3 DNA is TGTGCCAGCAGTACGTACAGTGCTGGGGCCAACGTCCTGACTTTC.